This entry features one T cell receptor beta chain sequence. Its antigen is not known. This record comes from a study of post-analysis software for immune sequencing data. TCR beta cDNA libraries included unique molecular identifiers. One entry per CDR3 protein, called by TCRdb with MiXCR from the PCR reads. The sample yields some 800,000 distinct CDR3 sequences, roughly 50% seen once. The V and J ends lost 3 bases and 4 bases respectively, with 16 bases between them. The CDR3 sequence is 15 residues long. Germline CDR1 is SGDLS and CDR2 is YYNGEE. Study-wide results and limits: In patients, TRBV5-6, TRBV5-1 and TRBV20-1 belonged to roughly 5 TRBV segments found more frequently than in controls. F-measure co-clustering was strong for batch-matched samples. Controls showed significantly higher normalized Chao1 diversity than did multiple sclerosis patients.

V and J are TRBV9 and TRBJ2-5; D unresolved. The sequenced material came from blood. The source of this sequence is a girl aged 10-17 years with multiple sclerosis. CDR3 amino acids: CASSAPGAPAETQYF. The CDR3 DNA is TGTGCCAGCAGCGCCCCAGGAGCACCGGCAGAGACCCAGTACTTC.